The TCR beta chain under discussion was sequenced for a study of cytomegalovirus exposure and HLA in healthy donors. PCR was performed using 60 Vbeta and 13 Jbeta primers. The repertoire was sequenced with immunoSEQ multiplex PCR; TCRdb's copy has only in-frame clones and lacks some. The sample includes 55,000 to 70,000 clones, 80% seen only once; the top ten take under 5%. Germline V lookup: CDR1 LNHNV, CDR2 YYDKDF (reference sequence). The ends lost 2 bases at V and 3 bases at J; junction bases unmatched: 3. This CDR3 region has 14 residues. Sequenced sample: PBMCs. This chain uses TRBV15 with TRBJ2-7; TRBD2 agrees at 8 bases. This receptor was identified in a middle-aged woman in good health and CMV-seronegative. The CDR3 DNA sequence: TGTGCCACCAGCAGACCGGGACTAGGCTACGAGCAGTACTTC. Translation gives CATSRPGLGYEQYF.